This entry is about one TCR beta chain. Its antigen is unknown. The missing conserved phenylalanine or tryptophan at the end of this CDR3 makes a read error likely. The data stem from a study of cytomegalovirus exposure and HLA in healthy donors. The wider study: Of the donors genotyped, some 400 in all, about 80% fell in the Caucasian-associated ancestry cluster.

Broader study findings: Productive status was seen about 90% or about 30% of the time for most TCR beta V segments in an earlier analysis. Most likely, a cluster of highly shared sequence variants arose as a sequencing artifact. Most CMV-associated TCR beta chains were later found to appear HLA-restricted.

Use of 60 Vbeta and 13 Jbeta primers characterized the PCR. Sequenced by immunoSEQ multiplex PCR; TCRdb stores in-frame clones only, minus some. Of 150,000 to 180,000 clones in the sample, about four fifths are singletons; the top ten hold about 2.6%. This receptor was obtained from a man younger than 30 in good health and CMV-seronegative. The sample comprised PBMCs.

CDR3 sequence: CASSEGSARGTGYFGGYTS. The CDR3 DNA is TGTGCCAGCAGTGAAGGTTCGGCACGAGGGACAGGGTATTTTGGTGGCTACACCTCC. V and J are TRBV6-1 and TRBJ1-2; TRBD1 matches 9 bases. This CDR3 is built from 19 residues. From germline, CDR1 is MNHNS and CDR2 SASEGT. V was pared by 1 base and J by 7 bases, with 19 bases of the junction left unmatched.